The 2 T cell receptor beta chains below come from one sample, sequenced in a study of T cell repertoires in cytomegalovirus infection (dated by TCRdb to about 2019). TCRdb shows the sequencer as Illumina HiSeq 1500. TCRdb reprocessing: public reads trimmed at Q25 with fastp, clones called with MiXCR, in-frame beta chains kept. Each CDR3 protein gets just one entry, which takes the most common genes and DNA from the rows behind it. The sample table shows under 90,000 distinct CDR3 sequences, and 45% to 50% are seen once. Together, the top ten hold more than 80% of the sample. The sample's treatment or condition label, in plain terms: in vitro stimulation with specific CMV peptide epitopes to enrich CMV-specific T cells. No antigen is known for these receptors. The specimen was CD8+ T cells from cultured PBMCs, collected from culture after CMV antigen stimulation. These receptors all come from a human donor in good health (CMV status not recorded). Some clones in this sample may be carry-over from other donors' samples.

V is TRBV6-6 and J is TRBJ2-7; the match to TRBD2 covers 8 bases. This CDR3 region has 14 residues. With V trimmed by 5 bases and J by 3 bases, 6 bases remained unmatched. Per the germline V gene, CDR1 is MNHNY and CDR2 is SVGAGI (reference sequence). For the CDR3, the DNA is TGTGCCAGCAGTGGACTAGCCGGGGACTACGAGCAGTACTTC. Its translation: CASSGLAGDYEQYF.

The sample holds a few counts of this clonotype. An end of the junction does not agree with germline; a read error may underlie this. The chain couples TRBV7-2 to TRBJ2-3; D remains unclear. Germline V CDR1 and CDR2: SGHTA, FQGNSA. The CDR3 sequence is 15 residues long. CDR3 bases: TGTGCCAGCAGATTAGGGCTCCTGAGCACAGATACGCAGTATTTT. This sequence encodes CASRLGLLSTDTQYF.